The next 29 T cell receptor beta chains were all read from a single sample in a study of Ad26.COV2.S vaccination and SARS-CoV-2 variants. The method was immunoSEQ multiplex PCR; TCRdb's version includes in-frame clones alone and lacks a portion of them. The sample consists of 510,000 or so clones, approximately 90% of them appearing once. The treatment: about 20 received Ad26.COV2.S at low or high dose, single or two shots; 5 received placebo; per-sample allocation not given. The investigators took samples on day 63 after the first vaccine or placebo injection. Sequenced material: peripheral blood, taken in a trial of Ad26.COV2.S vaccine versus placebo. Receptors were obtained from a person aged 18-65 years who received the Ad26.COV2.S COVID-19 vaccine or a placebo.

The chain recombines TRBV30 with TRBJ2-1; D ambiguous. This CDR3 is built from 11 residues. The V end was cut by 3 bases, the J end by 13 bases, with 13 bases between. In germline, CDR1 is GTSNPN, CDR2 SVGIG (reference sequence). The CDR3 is CAWRTPLEQFF. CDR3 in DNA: TGTGCCTGGAGGACACCCCTTGAACAGTTCTTC.

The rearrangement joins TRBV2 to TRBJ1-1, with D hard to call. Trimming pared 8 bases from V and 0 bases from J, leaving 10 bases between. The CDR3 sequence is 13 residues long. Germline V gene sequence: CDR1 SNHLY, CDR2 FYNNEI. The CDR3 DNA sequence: TGTGCCAGCTGCAGCAACATGAACACTGAAGCTTTCTTT. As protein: CASCSNMNTEAFF. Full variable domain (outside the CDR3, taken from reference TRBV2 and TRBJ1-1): EPEVTQTPSHQVTQMGQEVILRCVPISNHLYFYWYRQILGQKVEFLVSFYNNEISEKSEIFDDQFSVERPDGSNFTLKIRSTKLEDSAMYFCASCSNMNTEAFFGQGTRLTVV.

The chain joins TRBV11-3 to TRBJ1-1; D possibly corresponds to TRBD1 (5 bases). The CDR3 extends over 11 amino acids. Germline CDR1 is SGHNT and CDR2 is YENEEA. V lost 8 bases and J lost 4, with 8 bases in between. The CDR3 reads CASSGGTEAFF. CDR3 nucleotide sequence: TGTGCCAGCTCCGGGGGCACTGAAGCTTTCTTT. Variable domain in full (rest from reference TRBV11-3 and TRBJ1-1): EAGVVQSPRYKIIEKKQPVAFWCNPISGHNTLYWYLQNLGQGPELLIRYENEEAVDDSQLPKDRFSAERLKGVDSTLKIQPAELGDSAVYLCASSGGTEAFFGQGTRLTVV.

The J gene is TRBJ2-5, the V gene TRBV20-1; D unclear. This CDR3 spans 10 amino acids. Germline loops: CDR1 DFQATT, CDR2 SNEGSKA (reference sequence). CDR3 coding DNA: TGCAGCGTTCGGGTGGAGACCCAGTACTTC. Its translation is CSVRVETQYF.

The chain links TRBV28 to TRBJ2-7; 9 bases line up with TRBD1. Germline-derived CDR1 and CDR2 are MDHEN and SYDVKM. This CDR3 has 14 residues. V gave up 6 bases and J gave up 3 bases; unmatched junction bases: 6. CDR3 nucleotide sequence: TGTGCCAGCAGGTCCGGGACAGGGTTCTACGAGCAGTACTTC. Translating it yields CASRSGTGFYEQYF. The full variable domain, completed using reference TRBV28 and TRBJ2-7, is DVKVTQSSRYLVKRTGEKVFLECVQDMDHENMFWYRQDPGLGLRLIYFSYDVKMKEKGDIPEGYSVSREKKERFSLILESASTNQTSMYLCASRSGTGFYEQYFGPGTRLTVT.

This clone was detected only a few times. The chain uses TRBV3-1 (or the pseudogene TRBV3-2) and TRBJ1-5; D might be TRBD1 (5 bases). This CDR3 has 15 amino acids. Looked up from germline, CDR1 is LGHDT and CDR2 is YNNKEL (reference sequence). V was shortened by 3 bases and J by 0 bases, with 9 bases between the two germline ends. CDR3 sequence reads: CASSHGAHSNQPQHF. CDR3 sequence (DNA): TGTGCCAGCAGCCACGGGGCCCATAGCAATCAGCCCCAGCATTTT.

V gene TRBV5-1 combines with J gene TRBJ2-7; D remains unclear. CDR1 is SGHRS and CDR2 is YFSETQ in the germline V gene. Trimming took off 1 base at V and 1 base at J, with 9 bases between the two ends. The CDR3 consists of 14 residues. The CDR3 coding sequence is TGCGCCAGCAGCTTGTCTGAAGGGTCCTACGAGCAGTACTTC. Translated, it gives CASSLSEGSYEQYF.

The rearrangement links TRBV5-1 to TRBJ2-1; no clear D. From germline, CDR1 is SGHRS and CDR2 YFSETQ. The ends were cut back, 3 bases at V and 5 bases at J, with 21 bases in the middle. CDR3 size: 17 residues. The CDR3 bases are TGCGCCAGCAGCTCGCCCAACAGCAACCCCTCAAACAATGAGCAGTTCTTC. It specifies CASSSPNSNPSNNEQFF. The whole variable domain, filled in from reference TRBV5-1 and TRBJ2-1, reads KAGVTQTPRYLIKTRGQQVTLSCSPISGHRSVSWYQQTPGQGLQFLFEYFSETQRNKGNFPGRFSGRQFSNSRSEMNVSTLELGDSALYLCASSSPNSNPSNNEQFFGPGTRLTVL.

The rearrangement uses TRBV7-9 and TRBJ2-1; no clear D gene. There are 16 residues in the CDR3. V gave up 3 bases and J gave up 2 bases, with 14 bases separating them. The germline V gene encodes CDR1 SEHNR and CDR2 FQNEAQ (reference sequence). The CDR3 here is CASSFLALRTYNEQFF. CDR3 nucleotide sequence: TGTGCCAGCAGCTTTTTGGCTCTGCGCACCTACAATGAGCAGTTCTTC. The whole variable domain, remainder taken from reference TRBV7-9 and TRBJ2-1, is DTGVSQNPRHKITKRGQNVTFRCDPISEHNRLYWYRQTLGQGPEFLTYFQNEAQLEKSRLLSDRFSAERPKGSFSTLEIQRTEQGDSAMYLCASSFLALRTYNEQFFGPGTRLTVL.

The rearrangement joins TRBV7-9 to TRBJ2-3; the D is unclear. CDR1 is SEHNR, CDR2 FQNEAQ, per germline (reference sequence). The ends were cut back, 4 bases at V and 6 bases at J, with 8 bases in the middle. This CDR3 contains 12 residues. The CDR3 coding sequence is TGTGCCAGCAGCTACCTCCGGGATACGCAGTATTTT. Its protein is CASSYLRDTQYF.

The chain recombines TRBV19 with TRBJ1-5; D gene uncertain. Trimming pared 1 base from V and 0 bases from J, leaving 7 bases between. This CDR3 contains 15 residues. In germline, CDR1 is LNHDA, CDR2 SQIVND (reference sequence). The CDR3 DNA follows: TGTGCCAGTAGTATAGCACAGAATAGCAATCAGCCCCAGCATTTT. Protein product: CASSIAQNSNQPQHF.

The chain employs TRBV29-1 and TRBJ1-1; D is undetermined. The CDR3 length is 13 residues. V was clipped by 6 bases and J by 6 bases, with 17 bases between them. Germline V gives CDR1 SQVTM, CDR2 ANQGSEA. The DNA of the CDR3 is TGCAGCGTAGCCAAGGGCGGGGTCCCTGAAGCTTTCTTT. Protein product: CSVAKGGVPEAFF.

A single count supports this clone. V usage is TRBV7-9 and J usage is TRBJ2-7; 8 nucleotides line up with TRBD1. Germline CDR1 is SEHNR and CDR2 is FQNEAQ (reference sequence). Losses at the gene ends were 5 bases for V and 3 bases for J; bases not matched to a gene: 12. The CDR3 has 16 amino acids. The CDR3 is CASSIRPTGGDYEQYF. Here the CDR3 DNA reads TGTGCCAGCAGCATAAGACCTACAGGGGGTGACTACGAGCAGTACTTC.

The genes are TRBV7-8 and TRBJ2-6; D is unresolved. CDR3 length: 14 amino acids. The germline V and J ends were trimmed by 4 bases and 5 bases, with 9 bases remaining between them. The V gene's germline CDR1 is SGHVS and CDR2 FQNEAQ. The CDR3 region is CASSSNLRANVLTF. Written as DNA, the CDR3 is TGTGCCAGCAGCTCTAACTTGAGGGCCAACGTCCTGACTTTC.

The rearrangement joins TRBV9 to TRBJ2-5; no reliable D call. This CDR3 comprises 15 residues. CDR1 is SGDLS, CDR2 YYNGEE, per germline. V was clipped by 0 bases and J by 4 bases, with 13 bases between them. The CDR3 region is CASSVGLGTVETQYF. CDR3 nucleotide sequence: TGTGCCAGCAGCGTAGGATTAGGAACGGTAGAGACCCAGTACTTC. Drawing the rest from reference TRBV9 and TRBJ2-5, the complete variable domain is DSGVTQTPKHLITATGQRVTLRCSPRSGDLSVYWYQQSLDQGLQFLIQYYNGEERAKGNILERFSAQQFPDLHSELNLSSLELGDSALYFCASSVGLGTVETQYFGPGTRLLVL.

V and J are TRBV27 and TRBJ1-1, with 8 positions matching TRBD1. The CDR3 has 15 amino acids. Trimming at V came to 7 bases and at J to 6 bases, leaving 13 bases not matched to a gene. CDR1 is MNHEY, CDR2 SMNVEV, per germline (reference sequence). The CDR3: CASTVSGGWLAEAFF. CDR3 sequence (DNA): TGTGCCAGCACCGTATCAGGGGGCTGGTTGGCTGAAGCTTTCTTT.

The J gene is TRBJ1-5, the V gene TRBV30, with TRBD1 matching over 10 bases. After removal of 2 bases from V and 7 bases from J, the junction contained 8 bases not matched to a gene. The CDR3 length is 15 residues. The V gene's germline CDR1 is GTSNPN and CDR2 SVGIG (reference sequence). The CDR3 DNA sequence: TGTGCCTGGAGTTTGGACAGGGGGATTGGGCAGCCCCAGCATTTT. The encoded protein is CAWSLDRGIGQPQHF.

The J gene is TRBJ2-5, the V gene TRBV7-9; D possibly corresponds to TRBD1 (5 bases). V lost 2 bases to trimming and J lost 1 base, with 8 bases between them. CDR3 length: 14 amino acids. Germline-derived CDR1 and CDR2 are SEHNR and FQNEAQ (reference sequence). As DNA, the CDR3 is TGTGCCAGCAGCTTAAGCAGGGCCCAAGAGACCCAGTACTTC. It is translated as CASSLSRAQETQYF.

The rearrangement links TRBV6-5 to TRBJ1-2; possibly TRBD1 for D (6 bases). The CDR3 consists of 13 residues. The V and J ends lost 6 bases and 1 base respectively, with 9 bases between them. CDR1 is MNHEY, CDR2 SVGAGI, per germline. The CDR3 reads CASRRGINYGYTF. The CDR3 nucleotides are TGTGCCAGCAGGAGGGGGATTAACTATGGCTACACCTTC.

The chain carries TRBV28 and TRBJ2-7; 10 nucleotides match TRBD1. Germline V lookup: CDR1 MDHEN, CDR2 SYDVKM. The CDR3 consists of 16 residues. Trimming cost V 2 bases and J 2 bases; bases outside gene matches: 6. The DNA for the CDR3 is TGTGCCAGCAGTTTAGTTTCGGGACAGGGGACCTACGAGCAGTACTTC. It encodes CASSLVSGQGTYEQYF.

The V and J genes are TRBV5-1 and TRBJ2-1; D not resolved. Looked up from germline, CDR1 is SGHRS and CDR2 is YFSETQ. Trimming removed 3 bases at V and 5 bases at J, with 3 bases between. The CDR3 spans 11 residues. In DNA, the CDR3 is TGCGCCAGCAGCTGGAACAATGAGCAGTTCTTC. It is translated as CASSWNNEQFF. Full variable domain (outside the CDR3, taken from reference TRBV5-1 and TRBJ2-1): KAGVTQTPRYLIKTRGQQVTLSCSPISGHRSVSWYQQTPGQGLQFLFEYFSETQRNKGNFPGRFSGRQFSNSRSEMNVSTLELGDSALYLCASSWNNEQFFGPGTRLTVL.

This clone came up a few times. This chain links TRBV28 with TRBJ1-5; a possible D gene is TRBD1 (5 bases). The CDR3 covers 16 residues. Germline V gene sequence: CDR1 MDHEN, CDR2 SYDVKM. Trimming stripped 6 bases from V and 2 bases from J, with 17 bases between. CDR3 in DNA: TGTGCCAGCAGCCGCCGAGGGGCTTCGGGCAATCAGCCCCAGCATTTT. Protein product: CASSRRGASGNQPQHF.

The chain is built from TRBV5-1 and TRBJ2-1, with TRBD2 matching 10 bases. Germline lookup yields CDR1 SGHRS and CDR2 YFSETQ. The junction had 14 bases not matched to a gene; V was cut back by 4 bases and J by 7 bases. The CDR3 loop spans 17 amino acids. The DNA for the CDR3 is TGCGCCAGCAGCCCGGGACTAGCGTTCTCGCCGGTAAATGAGCAGTTCTTC. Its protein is CASSPGLAFSPVNEQFF.

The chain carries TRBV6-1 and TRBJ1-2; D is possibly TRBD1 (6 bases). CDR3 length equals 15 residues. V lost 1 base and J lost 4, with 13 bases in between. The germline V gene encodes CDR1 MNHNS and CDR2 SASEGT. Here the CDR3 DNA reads TGTGCCAGCAGTGAAGATGGCAGGGGCGGCTATGGCTACACCTTC. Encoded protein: CASSEDGRGGYGYTF.

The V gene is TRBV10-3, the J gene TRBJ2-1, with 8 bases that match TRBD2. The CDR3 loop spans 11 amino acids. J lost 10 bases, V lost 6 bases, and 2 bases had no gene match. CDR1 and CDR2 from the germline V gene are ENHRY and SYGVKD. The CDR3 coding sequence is TGTGCCATCAGCGGGGGGGTGGAGCAGTTCTTC. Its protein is CAISGGVEQFF.

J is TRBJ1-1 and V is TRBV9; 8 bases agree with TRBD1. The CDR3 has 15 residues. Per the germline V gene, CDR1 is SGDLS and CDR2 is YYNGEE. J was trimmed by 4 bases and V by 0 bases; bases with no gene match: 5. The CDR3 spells CASSVGTGRSTEAFF. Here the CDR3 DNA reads TGTGCCAGCAGCGTAGGGACAGGGAGGAGCACTGAAGCTTTCTTT.

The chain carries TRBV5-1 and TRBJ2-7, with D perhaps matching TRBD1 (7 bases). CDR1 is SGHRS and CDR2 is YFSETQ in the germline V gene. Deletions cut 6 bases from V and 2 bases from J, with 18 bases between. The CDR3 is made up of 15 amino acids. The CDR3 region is CASTGGGADTYEQYF. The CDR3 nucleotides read TGCGCCAGCACTGGAGGGGGCGCTGATACCTACGAGCAGTACTTC. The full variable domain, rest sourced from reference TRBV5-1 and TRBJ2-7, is KAGVTQTPRYLIKTRGQQVTLSCSPISGHRSVSWYQQTPGQGLQFLFEYFSETQRNKGNFPGRFSGRQFSNSRSEMNVSTLELGDSALYLCASTGGGADTYEQYFGPGTRLTVT.

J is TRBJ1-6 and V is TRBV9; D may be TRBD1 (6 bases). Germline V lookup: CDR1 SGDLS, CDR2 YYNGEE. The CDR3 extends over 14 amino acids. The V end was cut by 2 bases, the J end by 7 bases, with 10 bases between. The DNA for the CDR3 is TGTGCCAGCAGCGTGGACAGCCAAAATTCACCCCTCCACTTT. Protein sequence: CASSVDSQNSPLHF.

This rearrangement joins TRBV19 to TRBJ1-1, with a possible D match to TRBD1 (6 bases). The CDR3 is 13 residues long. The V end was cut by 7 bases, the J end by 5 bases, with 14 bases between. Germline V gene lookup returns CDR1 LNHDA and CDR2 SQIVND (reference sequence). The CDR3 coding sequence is TGTGCCAGTAAGGTCCAGGGGAAAACTGAAGCTTTCTTT. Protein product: CASKVQGKTEAFF.